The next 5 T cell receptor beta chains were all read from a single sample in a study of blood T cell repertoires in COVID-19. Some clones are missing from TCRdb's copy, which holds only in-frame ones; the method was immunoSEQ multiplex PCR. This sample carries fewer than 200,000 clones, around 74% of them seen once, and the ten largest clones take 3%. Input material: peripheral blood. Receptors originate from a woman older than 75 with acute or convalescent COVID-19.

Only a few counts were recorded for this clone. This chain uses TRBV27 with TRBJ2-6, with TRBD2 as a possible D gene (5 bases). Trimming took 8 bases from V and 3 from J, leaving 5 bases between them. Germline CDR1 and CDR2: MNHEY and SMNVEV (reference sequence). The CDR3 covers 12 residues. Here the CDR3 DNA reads TGTGCCAGCGGAGGTGGGGCCAACGTCCTGACTTTC. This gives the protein CASGGGANVLTF.

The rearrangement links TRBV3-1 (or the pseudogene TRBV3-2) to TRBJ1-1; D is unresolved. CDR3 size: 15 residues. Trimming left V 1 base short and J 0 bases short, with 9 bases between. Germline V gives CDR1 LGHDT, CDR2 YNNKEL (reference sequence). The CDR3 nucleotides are TGTGCCAGCAGCCAAGTTCCCGAGATGAACACTGAAGCTTTCTTT. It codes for CASSQVPEMNTEAFF.

CDR3 sequence (DNA): TGCAGCGTTCTTTGGGGGAGGGCCCTTTCCCTAAATGAGCAGTTCTTC. Amino acids: CSVLWGRALSLNEQFF. This chain links TRBV29-1 with TRBJ2-1, with 7 bases identical to TRBD2. The CDR3 has 16 residues. V lost 5 bases, J lost 7 bases, and 17 bases stayed unmatched. The germline gives CDR1 SQVTM, CDR2 ANQGSEA.

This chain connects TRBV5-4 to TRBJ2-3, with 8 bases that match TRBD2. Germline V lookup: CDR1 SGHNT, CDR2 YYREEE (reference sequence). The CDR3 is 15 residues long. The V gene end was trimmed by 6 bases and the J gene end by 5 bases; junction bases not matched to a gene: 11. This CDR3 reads CASTVGGGDQDTQYF. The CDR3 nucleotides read TGTGCCAGCACCGTCGGGGGGGGTGATCAAGATACGCAGTATTTT.

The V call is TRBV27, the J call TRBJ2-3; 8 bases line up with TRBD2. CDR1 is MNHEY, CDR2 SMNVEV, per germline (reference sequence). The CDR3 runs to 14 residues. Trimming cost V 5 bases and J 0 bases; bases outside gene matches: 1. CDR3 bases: TGTGCCAGCAGTACTAGCGGTAGCACAGATACGCAGTATTTT. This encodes CASSTSGSTDTQYF.